This entry lists 29 T cell receptor beta chains sequenced from one sample in a study of CD4 T cells in lung cancer. Here immunoSEQ multiplex PCR was the method, and the copy in TCRdb shows in-frame clones only, minus some. The data show 1,500 to 2,000 clones, over 65% seen once. Their cognate antigens are unknown. Mutant 27-mer peptides stimulated the PBMCs for roughly 13 days before restimulation with peptide-pulsed autologous B cells. After restimulation with peptide-pulsed B cells, live T cells secreting IFNgamma were sorted. Limiting-dilution expansion used roughly 3 or 10 sorted cells per well for roughly 14 to 20 days. The material sequenced was a CD4+ T cell line or clone grown in culture. These receptors were taken from a woman in her sixties or seventies with non-small cell lung cancer. Some clones in this sample may be carry-over from other donors' samples.

This rearrangement joins TRBV27 to TRBJ1-2; unclear D gene. From germline, CDR1 is MNHEY and CDR2 SMNVEV (reference sequence). The CDR3 spans 13 residues. Trimming shortened V by 3 bases and J by 8 bases, and 13 bases separated the two germline ends. CDR3 sequence: CASSLLGWGGYTF. The CDR3 nucleotides are TGTGCCAGCAGTTTGTTGGGGTGGGGAGGCTACACCTTC.

The chain couples TRBV6-1 to TRBJ2-5, with a weak D call TRBD2 (5 bases). Germline CDR1 is MNHNS and CDR2 is SASEGT. The CDR3 loop spans 15 amino acids. V lost 6 bases, J lost 3 bases, and 17 bases lay in between. The CDR3 DNA reads as TGTGCCAGCAGCGCCCAACGACTGGGAGAAGAGACCCAGTACTTC. This gives the protein CASSAQRLGEETQYF.

This chain uses TRBV7-8 with TRBJ1-1; D is ambiguous. Trimming removed 0 bases at V and 2 bases at J, with 10 bases between. Germline V lookup: CDR1 SGHVS, CDR2 FQNEAQ. This CDR3 contains 15 residues. CDR3 DNA: TGTGCCAGCAGCTTAGCCAGTCGGGGTAACACTGAAGCTTTCTTT. It codes for CASSLASRGNTEAFF.

The chain uses TRBV28 and TRBJ1-5; D is possibly TRBD1 (6 bases). Germline lookup yields CDR1 MDHEN and CDR2 SYDVKM. This CDR3 has 15 amino acids. Trimming took 5 bases from V and 6 from J, leaving 17 bases between them. CDR3 amino acids: CASSPPGGGSQPQHF. The CDR3 DNA reads as TGTGCCAGCAGTCCGCCGGGTGGGGGCAGTCAGCCCCAGCATTTT.

The rearrangement joins TRBV11-1 to TRBJ2-3; either TRBD1 or TRBD2 may supply D (5 bases each). The germline CDR1 and CDR2 sequences are SGHAT and FQDESV (reference sequence). This CDR3 is built from 15 residues. Trimming pared 1 base from V and 1 base from J, leaving 9 bases between. CDR3 sequence reads: CASSLDLGGTDTQYF. The CDR3 region has the DNA TGTGCCAGCAGCTTAGACTTGGGGGGCACAGATACGCAGTATTTT.

The genes are TRBV7-9 and TRBJ1-1; D is undetermined. Trimming stripped 3 bases from V and 4 bases from J, with 12 bases between. The CDR3 has 14 residues. Germline lookup yields CDR1 SEHNR and CDR2 FQNEAQ (reference sequence). In nucleotides, the CDR3 is TGTGCCAGCAGCTTCAATGTGATGACCACTGAAGCTTTCTTT. As protein: CASSFNVMTTEAFF. Together with reference TRBV7-9 and TRBJ1-1, the CDR3 gives the full variable domain: DTGVSQNPRHKITKRGQNVTFRCDPISEHNRLYWYRQTLGQGPEFLTYFQNEAQLEKSRLLSDRFSAERPKGSFSTLEIQRTEQGDSAMYLCASSFNVMTTEAFFGQGTRLTVV.

This chain uses TRBV12-2 with TRBJ2-3; the D call of TRBD1 is as the table states it, not checked on the DNA. TRBV12-2 is an annotated pseudogene. There are 15 residues in the CDR3. The CDR3 is CASRLDRSPTGTQYF. CDR3 DNA: TGTGCAAGTCGCTTAGACCGAAGTCCCACAGGTACGCAGTATTTT.

CDR3 region: CASSRGHEQFF. CDR3 bases: TGTGCCAGCAGCCGAGGGCATGAGCAGTTCTTC. This chain joins TRBV11-1 and TRBJ2-1; TRBD2 might be the D (5 bases). The length of the CDR3 is 11 residues. Germline assignment: CDR1 SGHAT and CDR2 FQDESV (reference sequence). V was pared by 5 bases and J by 8 bases, with 7 bases between. The complete variable domain, with remaining parts taken from reference TRBV11-1 and TRBJ2-1, reads EAEVAQSPRYKITEKSQAVAFWCDPISGHATLYWYRQILGQGPELLVQFQDESVVDDSQLPKDRFSAERLKGVDSTLKIQPAELGDSAMYLCASSRGHEQFFGPGTRLTVL.

This clone occurred once. The V gene is TRBV30, the J gene TRBJ1-1, with D possibly TRBD1 on 6 matching bases. V gave up 7 bases and J gave up 6 bases, with 21 bases separating them. CDR3 length: 14 residues. Per germline, CDR1 GTSNPN and CDR2 SVGIG (reference sequence). The CDR3 nucleotides are TGTGCCTACACGCCCAGGGGATTCTACGCTGAAGCTTTCTTT. Amino acid sequence: CAYTPRGFYAEAFF. The whole variable domain, filled in from reference TRBV30 and TRBJ1-1, reads SQTIHQWPATLVQPVGSPLSLECTVEGTSNPNLYWYRQAAGRGLQLLFYSVGIGQISSEVPQNLSASRPQDRQFILSSKKLLLSDSGFYLCAYTPRGFYAEAFFGQGTRLTVV.

J is TRBJ2-7 and V is TRBV29-1; D is possibly TRBD1 (8 bases). Trimming cost V 6 bases and J 7 bases, with 25 bases left between them. Germline CDR1 reads SQVTM; CDR2 reads ANQGSEA. The CDR3 runs 15 residues. The CDR3 is CSVAGHRGRVEEQYF. DNA of the CDR3: TGCAGCGTCGCGGGACACAGGGGGAGGGTGGAAGAGCAGTACTTC.

This clone was seen a handful of times. CDR3 nucleotides: TGTGCCAGCAGTGCCCTGACAGGGAGTACTGAAGCTTTCTTT. This sequence encodes CASSALTGSTEAFF. The rearrangement joins TRBV2 to TRBJ1-1; TRBD1 aligns across 7 bases. The V and J ends lost 4 bases and 5 bases, in that order; junction bases with no gene match: 7. CDR3 length: 14 residues. Germline V gene lookup returns CDR1 SNHLY and CDR2 FYNNEI.

This chain uses TRBV7-2 with TRBJ2-5; D call uncertain. The CDR3 is 12 amino acids. The ends were cut back, 5 bases at V and 0 bases at J, with 4 bases in the middle. The V gene's germline CDR1 is SGHTA and CDR2 FQGNSA. The CDR3 protein is CASSTYQETQYF. CDR3 coding DNA: TGTGCCAGCAGCACGTACCAAGAGACCCAGTACTTC.

This clone was observed a handful of times. V gene TRBV30 combines with J gene TRBJ1-2, with a weak D call TRBD1 (5 bases). This CDR3 contains 15 residues. CDR1 and CDR2 from the germline V gene are GTSNPN and SVGIG (reference sequence). The ends were cut back, 1 base at V and 4 bases at J, with 16 bases in the middle. CDR3 coding DNA: TGTGCCTGGAGTGGAGGGGTGCCTATGGTCTATGGCTACACCTTC. As protein: CAWSGGVPMVYGYTF.

The chain joins TRBV9 to TRBJ2-3; 13 bases match TRBD2. This CDR3 has 18 residues. Germline V CDR1 and CDR2: SGDLS, YYNGEE. Trimming at V came to 0 bases and at J to 6 bases, leaving 10 bases not matched to a gene. In nucleotides, the CDR3 is TGTGCCAGCAGCGTAGAGTTAGGGACTAGCGGGGTAGCGGATACGCAGTATTTT. It encodes CASSVELGTSGVADTQYF.

The chain uses TRBV10-3 and TRBJ2-1, with 10 bases that match TRBD2. The CDR3 contains 16 residues. V was pared by 4 bases and J by 6 bases, with 9 bases of the junction left unmatched. The germline gives CDR1 ENHRY, CDR2 SYGVKD. CDR3 residues: CAISARELAGGNEQFF. The CDR3 DNA sequence: TGTGCCATCAGTGCCCGGGAGTTAGCGGGAGGCAATGAGCAGTTCTTC.

The gene calls are TRBV6-1 and TRBJ1-3; D is ambiguous. CDR1 and CDR2 (germline): MNHNS, SASEGT. The V end lost 0 bases, the J end lost 0 bases, and 12 bases lay between the germline ends. CDR3 length: 17 residues. The CDR3 loop reads CASSEALQMSSGNTIYF. The CDR3 region has the DNA TGTGCCAGCAGTGAAGCACTTCAGATGAGCTCTGGAAACACCATATATTTT.

The chain's CDR3 is CASSLEVLAGGFGETQYF. Here the CDR3 DNA reads TGCGCCAGCAGCTTGGAGGTATTAGCGGGAGGGTTTGGTGAGACCCAGTACTTC. The chain employs TRBV5-1 and TRBJ2-5, with 11 bases that match TRBD2. This CDR3 has 18 amino acids. Germline assignment: CDR1 SGHRS and CDR2 YFSETQ. Unmatched junction bases numbered 12, after V lost 0 bases and J lost 5 bases.

This clone was seen just once. The rearrangement links TRBV2 to TRBJ2-7; TRBD1 aligns across 7 bases. This CDR3 has 14 residues. Trimming cost V 6 bases and J 0 bases; bases outside gene matches: 5. Per the germline V gene, CDR1 is SNHLY and CDR2 is FYNNEI. CDR3 region: CASRSGTVSYEQYF. As DNA, the CDR3 is TGTGCCAGCAGGTCGGGGACAGTCTCCTACGAGCAGTACTTC.

V usage is TRBV5-5 and J usage is TRBJ1-2; a possible D gene is TRBD1 (6 bases). The germline V gene has CDR1 SGHKS and CDR2 YYEKEE (reference sequence). The CDR3 totals 15 residues. The germline V and J ends were trimmed by 0 bases and 3 bases, with 12 bases remaining between them. The CDR3 DNA reads TGTGCCAGCAGCTTGGGGCAGGGGCGAGACTATGGCTACACCTTC. The encoded protein is CASSLGQGRDYGYTF.

The V gene is TRBV5-1, the J gene TRBJ2-1, with 14 positions matching TRBD2. With V trimmed by 3 bases and J by 7 bases, 9 bases remained unmatched. Germline lookup yields CDR1 SGHRS and CDR2 YFSETQ. The CDR3 is made up of 17 amino acids. The CDR3 nucleotides are TGCGCCAGCAGCTGGAGACTAGCGGGGGGGCCGGGAAATGAGCAGTTCTTC. Amino acid sequence: CASSWRLAGGPGNEQFF.

This chain connects TRBV27 to TRBJ1-5; D not certain. V was shortened by 4 bases and J by 1 base, with 11 bases between the two germline ends. The CDR3 contains 15 residues. Germline V gives CDR1 MNHEY, CDR2 SMNVEV (reference sequence). Written as DNA, the CDR3 is TGTGCCAGCAGTTCCCGGAGGGAGAGCAATCAGCCCCAGCATTTT. Translated: CASSSRRESNQPQHF.

This chain links TRBV19 with TRBJ1-5; D is uncertain. V was pared by 2 bases and J by 8 bases, with 10 bases between. CDR1 is LNHDA and CDR2 is SQIVND in the germline V gene (reference sequence). This CDR3 has 13 amino acids. The CDR3 loop is CASSISGLEPQHF. The CDR3 region has the DNA TGTGCCAGTAGTATAAGTGGGTTGGAGCCCCAGCATTTT.

This clone was recorded once. The chain couples TRBV7-2 to TRBJ2-7; the D gene is possibly TRBD2 (5 bases). Trimming stripped 0 bases from V and 3 bases from J, with 15 bases between. The CDR3 runs 16 residues. Germline lookup yields CDR1 SGHTA and CDR2 FQGNSA. As DNA, the CDR3 is TGTGCCAGCAGCTTAGCCCATGAGGGCCGGCTCTACGAGCAGTACTTC. Amino acid sequence: CASSLAHEGRLYEQYF.

The V gene is TRBV7-2, the J gene TRBJ2-5, with 11 bases matching TRBD2. Germline trimming cut 4 bases from V and 11 bases from J; bases unmatched to any gene: 15. Per germline, CDR1 SGHTA and CDR2 FQGNSA. This CDR3 has 16 amino acids. CDR3 residues: CASSWKRSGGAGEQYF. In DNA, the CDR3 is TGTGCCAGCAGCTGGAAACGTAGCGGGGGGGCCGGTGAGCAGTACTTC. The full variable domain, in which reference TRBV7-2 and TRBJ2-5 provide the parts outside the CDR3, is GAGVSQSPSNKVTEKGKDVELRCDPISGHTALYWYRQSLGQGLEFLIYFQGNSAPDKSGLPSDRFSAERTGGSVSTLTIQRTQQEDSAVYLCASSWKRSGGAGEQYFGPGTRLLVL.

This clone was observed a handful of times. This chain uses TRBV30 with TRBJ1-4; D is ambiguous. This CDR3 contains 13 residues. V dropped 0 bases and J dropped 5 bases, with 7 bases sitting between them. Per the germline V gene, CDR1 is GTSNPN and CDR2 is SVGIG (reference sequence). DNA for the CDR3: TGTGCCTGGAGTGTAAATAGGAATGAAAAACTGTTTTTT. The encoded protein is CAWSVNRNEKLFF.

The J gene is TRBJ2-2, the V gene TRBV7-6, with D tentatively TRBD2 (6 bases). With 0 bases removed from V and 4 bases from J, the gap between germline ends came to 12 bases. CDR3 length: 16 amino acids. Germline CDR1 SGHVS, CDR2 FNYEAQ. The CDR3 loop reads CASSLAWRGGTGELFF. The CDR3 DNA follows: TGTGCCAGCAGCTTAGCTTGGCGGGGCGGCACCGGGGAGCTGTTTTTT. The entire variable domain, with the rest obtained from reference TRBV7-6 and TRBJ2-2, is as follows: GAGVSQSPRYKVTKRGQDVALRCDPISGHVSLYWYRQALGQGPEFLTYFNYEAQQDKSGLPNDRFSAERPEGSISTLTIQRTEQRDSAMYRCASSLAWRGGTGELFFGEGSRLTVL.

The V gene is TRBV1, the J gene TRBJ2-7; the table's D call TRBD2 went unverified against the DNA. TRBV1 is given as a pseudogene. The CDR3 runs to 17 residues. CDR3 bases: TGCACCAGCAGCCAAGATCATACACTAGCGGAGACCTACGAGCAGTACTTC. Protein: CTSSQDHTLAETYEQYF.

The V gene is TRBV7-8, the J gene TRBJ2-1; D possibly matches TRBD1 or TRBD2 (6 bases each). CDR1 is SGHVS, CDR2 FQNEAQ, per germline. Trimming removed 9 bases at V and 1 base at J, with 16 bases between. This CDR3 has 15 amino acids. CDR3 sequence: CASRGRPQSYNEQFF. In DNA form, the CDR3 reads TGTGCCAGTAGGGGGAGGCCTCAATCCTACAATGAGCAGTTCTTC.

The V gene is TRBV28, the J gene TRBJ2-1, with a tentative D call TRBD2 (6 bases). Germline lookup yields CDR1 MDHEN and CDR2 SYDVKM. This CDR3 spans 15 amino acids. V was cut by 10 bases and J by 5 bases, with 21 bases left in between. CDR3 DNA sequence: TGTGCCACAAAATCAGGAGGGGATGGGAACAATGAGCAGTTCTTC. The encoded protein is CATKSGGDGNNEQFF.